These T cell receptor beta chains were read from a single sample in a study of blood T cell repertoires in COVID-19. Some clones are missing from TCRdb's copy, which holds only in-frame ones; the method was immunoSEQ multiplex PCR. This sample has 250,000 to 300,000 clones; around 89% occur once, and the top ten carry roughly 3.6%. Material for sequencing was peripheral blood. These receptors all come from a middle-aged woman with acute or convalescent COVID-19. Each CDR3 is given with its conserved first and last residue. The order of the fields is J gene, V gene, D gene, clone size, CDR3 protein, CDR3 DNA. A D gene is named only where the DNA matches it firmly. Clone size is shown for a subset of rows, as once, few, many or a class of expanded clone.

>TRBJ2-1|TRBV5-1|-|-
CASSLGSGGSGEQFF
TGCGCCAGCAGCTTGGGATCAGGGGGGAGCGGGGAGCAGTTCTTC
>TRBJ2-1|TRBV28|TRBD1|-
CASSTPGWDSYYNEQFF
TGTGCCAGCAGCACTCCGGGTTGGGACAGTTACTACAATGAGCAGTTCTTC
>TRBJ1-6|TRBV12-3/TRBV12-4|-|-
CASSYQRDSPLHF
TGTGCCAGCAGCTACCAGAGGGATTCACCCCTCCACTTT
>TRBJ1-4|TRBV9|TRBD1|-
CASSEQWDSPHATNEKLFF
TGTGCCAGCAGCGAACAATGGGACAGCCCCCATGCAACTAATGAAAAACTGTTTTTT
>TRBJ1-5|TRBV6-5|-|-
CASRTAGDRNQPQHF
TGTGCCAGCAGAACCGCAGGGGACCGGAATCAGCCCCAGCATTTT
>TRBJ1-3|TRBV10-3|-|-
CAISESGRHSGNTIYF
TGTGCCATCAGTGAGTCTGGGCGCCACTCTGGAAACACCATATATTTT
>TRBJ2-1|TRBV19|TRBD2|-
CASSGTSGGGEQFF
TGTGCCAGTAGCGGGACTAGCGGGGGGGGTGAGCAGTTCTTC
>TRBJ2-1|TRBV3-1/TRBV3-2|TRBD2|-
CASSSRWTSGGNNEQFF
TGTGCCAGCAGCTCTCGATGGACTAGCGGGGGAAACAATGAGCAGTTCTTC
>TRBJ2-3|TRBV9|TRBD1|-
CASSTRDRSSTDTQYF
TGTGCCAGCAGCACCAGGGACAGGTCTAGCACAGATACGCAGTATTTT
>TRBJ2-5|TRBV9|TRBD2|-
CASSVGASGEMETQYF
TGTGCCAGCAGCGTAGGAGCTAGCGGGGAGATGGAGACCCAGTACTTC
>TRBJ2-3|TRBV9|TRBD2|once
CASSFRLAGPSDTQYF
TGTGCCAGCAGCTTCCGACTAGCGGGGCCTTCCGATACGCAGTATTTT
>TRBJ2-1|TRBV9|-|-
CASSVGGGRYNEQFF
TGTGCCAGCAGCGTGGGTGGGGGCCGCTACAATGAGCAGTTCTTC
>TRBJ2-5|TRBV5-4|TRBD1|-
CASTFRGGPQETQYF
TGTGCCAGCACCTTCCGAGGGGGCCCCCAAGAGACCCAGTACTTC
>TRBJ1-1|TRBV5-1|TRBD1|-
CASSGGGTWGTEAFF
TGCGCCAGCAGCGGAGGGGGCACCTGGGGCACTGAAGCTTTCTTT
>TRBJ1-1|TRBV2|-|-
CASSGEGGPAEAFF
TGTGCCAGCAGTGGGGAAGGAGGACCGGCTGAAGCTTTCTTT
>TRBJ2-3|TRBV6-5|-|-
CASSHSDTQYF
TGTGCCAGCAGCCACTCAGATACGCAGTATTTT
>TRBJ2-5|TRBV5-6|TRBD1|-
CASRGRDRAETQYF
TGTGCCAGCAGGGGCCGGGACAGGGCGGAGACCCAGTACTTC
>TRBJ2-3|TRBV7-3|TRBD1|-
CASLGGQGHTDTQYF
TGTGCCAGCCTCGGGGGACAGGGTCACACAGATACGCAGTATTTT
>TRBJ1-2|TRBV19|-|-
CASSAQGFNYGYTF
TGTGCCAGTAGTGCACAGGGATTTAACTATGGCTACACCTTC
>TRBJ2-1|TRBV3-1/TRBV3-2|TRBD2|once
CASSQGYGGGSYNEQFF
TGTGCCAGCAGCCAAGGTTATGGGGGGGGCTCCTACAATGAGCAGTTCTTC
>TRBJ2-5|TRBV7-9|TRBD2|-
CASSLATTSGQETQYF
TGTGCCAGCAGCTTAGCTACTACTAGCGGCCAAGAGACCCAGTACTTC
>TRBJ1-1|TRBV27|-|-
CASSPWEGPEAFF
TGTGCCAGCAGTCCATGGGAGGGCCCTGAAGCTTTCTTT
>TRBJ1-6|TRBV5-1|TRBD1|few
CASSLTTGINSPLHF
TGCGCCAGCAGCTTGACGACAGGGATCAATTCACCCCTCCACTTT
>TRBJ1-2|TRBV3-1/TRBV3-2|-|-
CASSYNYGYTF
TGTGCCAGCAGCTATAACTATGGCTACACCTTC
>TRBJ2-5|TRBV7-2|-|once
CASSLASRETQYF
TGTGCCAGCAGCTTAGCCTCTAGAGAGACCCAGTACTTC
>TRBJ2-1|TRBV9|TRBD2|-
CASTAPGTSGGKQFF
TGTGCCAGCACCGCTCCAGGGACTAGCGGAGGGAAGCAGTTCTTC
>TRBJ2-3|TRBV11-2|-|-
CASSFPSRDTQYF
TGTGCCAGCAGCTTTCCTAGCAGGGATACGCAGTATTTT
>TRBJ1-2|TRBV24-1|-|-
CATSDPNYGYTF
TGTGCCACCAGTGACCCGAACTATGGCTACACCTTC
>TRBJ1-3|TRBV19|-|once
CASSISGQTSSGNTIYF
TGTGCCAGTAGTATTTCCGGACAGACGAGCTCTGGAAACACCATATATTTT
>TRBJ1-1|TRBV24-1|TRBD1|-
CATSDGPRGEAFF
TGTGCCACCAGTGATGGGCCCAGGGGGGAAGCTTTCTTT
>TRBJ2-1|TRBV15|TRBD1|few
CATSRDPLNTGVAYNEQFF
TGTGCCACCAGCAGAGATCCCCTGAACACAGGGGTGGCCTACAATGAGCAGTTCTTC
>TRBJ2-1|TRBV6-6|-|once
CASSYARDIDNEQFF
TGTGCCAGCAGTTATGCCCGGGACATCGACAATGAGCAGTTCTTC
>TRBJ2-3|TRBV2|TRBD2|-
CASTSGGADTQYF
TGTGCCAGCACGAGTGGGGGGGCAGATACGCAGTATTTT
>TRBJ1-3|TRBV19|-|-
CASLLTSSGNTIYF
TGTGCCAGTCTGTTGACAAGCTCTGGAAACACCATATATTTT
>TRBJ1-5|TRBV2|-|-
CASRHGVHSNQPQHF
TGTGCCAGCCGACACGGCGTCCATAGCAATCAGCCCCAGCATTTT
>TRBJ1-1|TRBV19|TRBD1|-
CASTDLETGGYMYTEAFF
TGTGCCAGTACCGACCTGGAGACAGGGGGTTATATGTACACTGAAGCTTTCTTT
>TRBJ1-6|TRBV30|-|-
CAWSEGYRDNSPLHF
TGTGCCTGGAGTGAGGGGTATCGGGATAATTCACCCCTCCACTTT
>TRBJ1-5|TRBV6-1|TRBD1|-
CASSGETGGLWSNQPQHF
TGTGCCAGCAGTGGGGAGACAGGGGGGCTTTGGAGCAATCAGCCCCAGCATTTT
>TRBJ1-2|TRBV10-2|-|-
CASSALIAYYGYTF
TGCGCCAGCAGTGCCCTAATCGCTTACTATGGCTACACCTTC
>TRBJ2-2|TRBV5-1|TRBD1|-
CASSSGGADTGELFF
TGCGCCAGCAGCTCAGGGGGCGCGGACACCGGGGAGCTGTTTTTT